This TCR beta chain came from a study of T cell changes during pregnancy in multiple sclerosis. Libraries were prepared by immunoSEQ multiplex PCR; TCRdb keeps only in-frame clonotypes and omits some of them. The sample lists approximately 100,000 clones, 94% occurring once. This clone was seen a handful of times. This sequence originates from a female donor with multiple sclerosis, enrolled in a pregnancy study. The sequenced sample was peripheral blood, obtained in the third trimester of pregnancy.

This CDR3 reads CASSPGLVNPQQQFF. As DNA, the CDR3 is TGCGCCAGCAGCCCGGGACTAGTGAACCCTCAACAGCAGTTCTTC. The rearrangement links TRBV5-1 to TRBJ2-1, with TRBD2 identical over 8 bases. The trim removed 4 bases at V and 11 bases at J, leaving 14 bases unmatched. This CDR3 comprises 15 residues. Germline assignment: CDR1 SGHRS and CDR2 YFSETQ.